A single sample is the source of the 23 T cell receptor beta chains below, sequenced in a study of blood T cell repertoires in COVID-19. TCRdb keeps only in-frame clones here, not all; method: immunoSEQ multiplex PCR. The sample holds 35,000 to 50,000 clones; around 75% are singletons and the top ten take about 60%. Source material: peripheral blood. The receptors stem from a man older than 75 with acute or convalescent COVID-19.

The chain carries TRBV19 and TRBJ2-2, with D possibly matching TRBD2 (6 bases). From germline, CDR1 is LNHDA and CDR2 SQIVND (reference sequence). There are 15 residues in the CDR3. Trimming removed 1 base at V and 1 base at J, with 7 bases between. CDR3 loop: CASSIGGVNTGELFF. In nucleotides, the CDR3 is TGTGCCAGTAGTATAGGCGGGGTGAACACCGGGGAGCTGTTTTTT.

J is TRBJ2-5 and V is TRBV2, with 9 bases lining up with TRBD2. V lost 4 bases and J lost 1; bases outside the gene matches: 4. CDR3 size: 15 residues. Germline assignment: CDR1 SNHLY and CDR2 FYNNEI. The CDR3 reads CASSGLAGIQETQYF. CDR3 DNA: TGTGCCAGCAGTGGGCTAGCGGGAATCCAAGAGACCCAGTACTTC.

V and J are TRBV5-4 and TRBJ2-1, with TRBD2 matching over 14 bases. This CDR3 is built from 18 residues. Germline lookup yields CDR1 SGHNT and CDR2 YYREEE (reference sequence). Unmatched junction bases numbered 7, after V lost 0 bases and J lost 5 bases. The CDR3 loop reads CASSLAKVGLAGDNEQFF. Written as DNA, the CDR3 is TGTGCCAGCAGCTTGGCCAAGGTGGGACTAGCGGGAGACAATGAGCAGTTCTTC.

The table lists this clone with a count of one. V is TRBV4-2 and J is TRBJ1-6, with 7 bases lining up with TRBD1. This CDR3 region has 15 residues. The V and J ends lost 0 bases and 10 bases, in that order; junction bases with no gene match: 6. Germline assignment: CDR1 LGHNA and CDR2 YNFKEQ. The chain's CDR3 is CASSQDDRVQSPLHF. The CDR3 DNA reads TGTGCCAGCAGCCAAGATGACAGGGTTCAGTCACCCCTCCACTTT.

This clone has just one count. The rearrangement links TRBV28 to TRBJ2-1; TRBD2 aligns across 10 bases. The CDR3 totals 15 residues. The V segment lost 4 bases and the J segment 1 base; nucleotides outside the gene matches: 1. CDR1 and CDR2 from the germline V gene are MDHEN and SYDVKM. CDR3 loop: CASSSSGSSYNEQFF. CDR3 coding DNA: TGTGCCAGCAGTTCTAGCGGGAGTTCCTACAATGAGCAGTTCTTC.

The rearrangement joins TRBV28 to TRBJ1-5; 8 bases are shared with TRBD1. The CDR3 spans 15 residues. Losses at the gene ends were 9 bases for V and 7 bases for J; bases not matched to a gene: 14. In germline, CDR1 is MDHEN, CDR2 SYDVKM. DNA of the CDR3: TGTGCCAGTTATGACTGGGCAGGGGGCTACCAGCCCCAGCATTTT. It translates to CASYDWAGGYQPQHF.

This chain joins TRBV7-8 and TRBJ1-1; TRBD1 agrees at 7 bases. V lost 5 bases, J lost 0 bases, and 3 bases stayed unmatched. The CDR3 runs 14 residues. Germline-derived CDR1 and CDR2 are SGHVS and FQNEAQ. CDR3 bases: TGTGCCAGCAGCCCAGGACAGGTGAACACTGAAGCTTTCTTT. This encodes CASSPGQVNTEAFF.

This clone was counted once. The CDR3 nucleotides read TGTGCCAGTAGTATCCTCGGGACATTCGCCCCTAACTATGGCTACACCTTC. This codes for CASSILGTFAPNYGYTF. This chain uses TRBV19 with TRBJ1-2, with D possibly TRBD1 on 6 matching bases. Germline loops: CDR1 LNHDA, CDR2 SQIVND (reference sequence). The CDR3 runs to 17 residues. V lost 3 bases to trimming and J lost 0 bases, with 17 bases between them. The full variable domain, its missing parts supplied by reference TRBV19 and TRBJ1-2, is DGGITQSPKYLFRKEGQNVTLSCEQNLNHDAMYWYRQDPGQGLRLIYYSQIVNDFQKGDIAEGYSVSREKKESFPLTVTSAQKNPTAFYLCASSILGTFAPNYGYTFGSGTRLTVV.

Only a few counts were recorded for this clone. The chain joins TRBV19 to TRBJ2-7, with 8 bases aligning to TRBD2. V dropped 3 bases and J dropped 6; count of bases not matched to a gene: 7. CDR1 is LNHDA and CDR2 is SQIVND in the germline V gene (reference sequence). CDR3 length: 14 residues. This CDR3 is CASSMGAGAAEQYF. The CDR3 DNA reads TGTGCCAGTAGTATGGGAGCGGGAGCGGCCGAGCAGTACTTC.

The CDR3 region is CASSADSFNNQPQHF. The DNA for the CDR3 is TGTGCCAGCAGCGCAGATTCTTTTAACAATCAGCCCCAGCATTTT. The chain has TRBV9 and TRBJ1-5, with D uncertain. CDR3 size: 15 residues. Germline-derived CDR1 and CDR2 are SGDLS and YYNGEE. Trimming cost V 3 bases and J 3 bases, with 13 bases left between them.

The rearrangement joins TRBV7-3 to TRBJ2-7; 11 bases align to TRBD1. CDR3 size: 15 residues. Trimming at V came to 0 bases and at J to 4 bases, leaving 2 bases not matched to a gene. Looked up from germline, CDR1 is SGHTA and CDR2 is FQGTGA. The CDR3 bases are TGTGCCAGCAGCTTAACCGGGACAGGGGGGTACGAGCAGTACTTC. Its protein product is CASSLTGTGGYEQYF.

The gene calls are TRBV7-2 and TRBJ1-5; D may be TRBD1 (5 bases). The V gene's germline CDR1 is SGHTA and CDR2 FQGNSA. The CDR3 has 14 amino acids. The germline V and J ends were trimmed by 5 bases and 4 bases, with 12 bases remaining between them. CDR3 loop: CASSPSGRNQPQHF. The CDR3 DNA sequence: TGTGCCAGCAGCCCTTCAGGGCGAAATCAGCCCCAGCATTTT.

This clone was found once. The V call is TRBV14, the J call TRBJ2-1; 9 bases are shared with TRBD1. There are 16 residues in the CDR3. Trimming took 0 bases from V and 10 from J; bases not matched to a gene: 10. CDR1 and CDR2 from the germline V gene are SGHDN and FVKESK. This CDR3 is CASSQEGQGRIGEQFF. The CDR3 DNA sequence: TGTGCCAGCAGCCAAGAGGGACAGGGTAGAATTGGGGAGCAGTTCTTC.

This clone was seen a single time. This rearrangement joins TRBV14 to TRBJ2-1, with TRBD2 matching over 8 bases. The CDR3 consists of 16 residues. Germline V gene data show CDR1 as SGHDN and CDR2 as FVKESK. J lost 6 bases, V lost 4 bases, and 11 bases had no gene match. The DNA for the CDR3 is TGTGCCAGCAGCCGAGATGGTGGCGGGAGGCTCAATGAGCAGTTCTTC. Amino acids: CASSRDGGGRLNEQFF.

On this clone: One end of the junction is discordant with germline, which a read error may explain. This rearrangement joins TRBV6-5 to TRBJ1-1; possible D gene TRBD1, 5 bases. CDR1 and CDR2 from the germline V gene are MNHEY and SVGAGI. The CDR3 covers 13 residues. The CDR3 sequence: CASSRESNTEAFF. The CDR3 DNA reads as TGTGCGAGCAGCAGGGAATCGAACACTGAAGCTTTCTTT.

This clone appeared once. The rearrangement uses TRBV18 and TRBJ2-2; unclear D gene. The CDR3 has 16 residues. With 5 bases removed from V and 0 bases from J, the gap between germline ends came to 13 bases. Per the germline V gene, CDR1 is KGHSH and CDR2 is LQKENI. CDR3 region: CASSINRGANTGELFF. The CDR3 nucleotides are TGTGCCAGCTCAATCAATCGAGGCGCGAACACCGGGGAGCTGTTTTTT.

This clone was recorded once. The V gene is TRBV27, the J gene TRBJ1-6, with 7 bases matching TRBD1. J was trimmed by 11 bases and V by 5 bases; bases with no gene match: 9. The germline V gene has CDR1 MNHEY and CDR2 SMNVEV (reference sequence). This CDR3 is 14 amino acids long. In nucleotides, the CDR3 is TGTGCCAGCAGTCCACAGGTGACAGGGCCACCCCTCCACTTT. This encodes CASSPQVTGPPLHF.

The chain couples TRBV6-5 to TRBJ2-7; TRBD1 might be the D (6 bases). This CDR3 is 13 amino acids long. Trimming took 6 bases from V and 4 from J, leaving 13 bases between them. CDR1 and CDR2 (germline): MNHEY, SVGAGI. CDR3 protein: CASRTGHPYEQYF. The CDR3 coding sequence is TGTGCCAGCAGAACGGGACACCCATACGAGCAGTACTTC.

This chain uses TRBV7-2 with TRBJ2-3; no clear D gene. The CDR3 totals 14 residues. Per germline, CDR1 SGHTA and CDR2 FQGNSA. Trimming removed 4 bases from V and 5 bases from J, with 13 bases in between. The CDR3 loop reads CASSSPPKLDTQYF. CDR3 sequence (DNA): TGTGCCAGCAGCTCCCCACCTAAACTAGATACGCAGTATTTT.

The V call is TRBV5-4, the J call TRBJ2-1, with TRBD2 matching over 10 bases. This CDR3 has 18 amino acids. Germline loops: CDR1 SGHNT, CDR2 YYREEE (reference sequence). The V segment lost 1 base and the J segment 4 bases; nucleotides outside the gene matches: 11. The CDR3 spells CASSLRLAGAVGYNEQFF. CDR3 DNA: TGTGCCAGCAGCTTGAGGCTAGCGGGAGCGGTCGGGTACAATGAGCAGTTCTTC.

This clone has ten or more counts. At one end the junction does not follow the germline gene, possibly because of a read error. V gene TRBV2 combines with J gene TRBJ1-3; tentatively, D is TRBD1 (5 bases). This CDR3 comprises 13 residues. The germline V gene encodes CDR1 SNHLY and CDR2 FYNNEI. CDR3 DNA sequence: TGTGCCAGCAGTAGACAGTCCGGAACCACCATATATTTT. It translates to CASSRQSGTTIYF.

The V and J genes are TRBV25-1 and TRBJ2-1; TRBD1 might be the D (5 bases). Germline V lookup: CDR1 MGHDK, CDR2 SYGVNS. There are 12 residues in the CDR3. V shed 7 bases and J shed 1 base, with 5 bases lying between them. The CDR3 coding sequence is TGTGCCAGCAAGGGGTCCTACAATGAGCAGTTCTTC. It encodes CASKGSYNEQFF.

The V and J genes are TRBV2 and TRBJ2-5, with 8 bases lining up with TRBD1. Germline lookup yields CDR1 SNHLY and CDR2 FYNNEI. CDR3 length: 13 residues. Trimming took 3 bases from V and 4 from J; bases not matched to a gene: 1. This chain's CDR3 is CASSEDRVETQYF. CDR3 coding DNA: TGTGCCAGCAGTGAGGACAGGGTAGAGACCCAGTACTTC.